This is a list of T cell receptor beta chains from one sample in a study of blood T cell repertoires in COVID-19. Some clones are missing from TCRdb's copy, which holds only in-frame ones; the method was immunoSEQ multiplex PCR. The sample has 150,000 to 200,000 clones; around 83% are singletons. Sequenced input: peripheral blood. Receptors were obtained from a woman between 65 and 79 years old who had recovered from COVID-19. The conserved cysteine and the conserved F or W are not part of the CDR3 here. The order of the fields is V gene, J gene, CDR3 protein.

>TRBV29-1|TRBJ1-1
SVEEGGEAF
>TRBV5-1|TRBJ2-1
ASNPSPRSYNEQF
>TRBV9|TRBJ1-2
ASSPGTVPGYGYT
>TRBV28|TRBJ2-1
ASSPGLAGDGEQF
>TRBV30|TRBJ2-7
AWGAGPYEQY
>TRBV19|TRBJ1-4
ASRGRVEKLF
>TRBV7-2|TRBJ1-6
ASSPAQDSPLH
>TRBV5-4|TRBJ2-5
ASTQRLAGAFSQETQY
>TRBV2|TRBJ2-3
ASSSGVGVGTDTQY
>TRBV11-2|TRBJ2-5
ASSFSGTGKETQY
>TRBV25-1|TRBJ2-5
ASSEFPPAQY
>TRBV19|TRBJ1-2
ASSTPRTGASPYGYT
>TRBV5-1|TRBJ2-1
ASSPTWQGRSWNEQF
>TRBV5-1|TRBJ2-5
ASSLAGSGTYQETQY
>TRBV19|TRBJ2-7
ASSPPGSYEQY
>TRBV7-9|TRBJ2-1
ASTRAESSYNEQF
>TRBV28|TRBJ2-1
ASTRGRQSNEQF
>TRBV5-5|TRBJ2-6
ASSRDAGANVLT
>TRBV2|TRBJ2-1
ASSEARASYNEQF
>TRBV4-1|TRBJ2-1
ASSQEGLAGVSSYNEQF
>TRBV5-1|TRBJ1-2
ASSPDNGQWDYGYT
>TRBV6-1|TRBJ1-2
ASSATTGALSYGYT
>TRBV28|TRBJ1-1
ASSEEGTGTTEAF
>TRBV7-2|TRBJ1-1
ASSFGGQGGTEAF
>TRBV19|TRBJ2-1
ASTNRGRGQYEQF
>TRBV18|TRBJ1-6
ASSPGQTINSPLH
>TRBV3-1/TRBV3-2|TRBJ2-5
ASSQDLRGAQY
>TRBV27|TRBJ2-3
ASRGPVRGDTQY
>TRBV18|TRBJ1-2
ASSPAGDRGLGYT
>TRBV18|TRBJ1-1
ASSAQGAGNVAEAF
>TRBV10-2|TRBJ2-2
ASSLAGSANTGELF
>TRBV5-4|TRBJ2-5
ASSPGTSGEETQY
>TRBV5-1|TRBJ2-1
ASSLEQGPTYNEQF
>TRBV30|TRBJ1-5
AWRGTATQPQH
>TRBV6-2/TRBV6-3|TRBJ2-7
ASSGRGYEQY
>TRBV4-1|TRBJ2-5
ASSRRGTGYQETQY
>TRBV4-1|TRBJ2-7
ASSPSGTGPYEQY
>TRBV4-1|TRBJ2-7
ASSQGGQPPSSYEQY
>TRBV20-1|TRBJ2-3
SASLGASGGSDTQY
>TRBV6-6|TRBJ2-1
ASSQTGIEQF
>TRBV6-5|TRBJ1-2
ASSYAEQGFGYT
>TRBV15|TRBJ1-3
ATSTARTGGSGNTIY
>TRBV5-4|TRBJ2-5
ASSLTGVQETQY
>TRBV28|TRBJ1-1
ASSLPLTGTSDTEAF
>TRBV19|TRBJ1-2
ASSIRGRTNYGYT
>TRBV20-1|TRBJ1-2
SARVPPLL
>TRBV7-2|TRBJ2-5
ASSPRETQY
>TRBV18|TRBJ1-1
ASSPEGPDTEAF
>TRBV3-1/TRBV3-2|TRBJ2-7
ASTPGSLADYEQY
>TRBV3-1/TRBV3-2|TRBJ2-5
ASSQASGAETQY
>TRBV21-1|TRBJ2-2
ASTPGSGGAGANTGELF
>TRBV7-3|TRBJ1-3
ASSQGVGNTIY
>TRBV19|TRBJ2-1
ASSTGSRNEQF